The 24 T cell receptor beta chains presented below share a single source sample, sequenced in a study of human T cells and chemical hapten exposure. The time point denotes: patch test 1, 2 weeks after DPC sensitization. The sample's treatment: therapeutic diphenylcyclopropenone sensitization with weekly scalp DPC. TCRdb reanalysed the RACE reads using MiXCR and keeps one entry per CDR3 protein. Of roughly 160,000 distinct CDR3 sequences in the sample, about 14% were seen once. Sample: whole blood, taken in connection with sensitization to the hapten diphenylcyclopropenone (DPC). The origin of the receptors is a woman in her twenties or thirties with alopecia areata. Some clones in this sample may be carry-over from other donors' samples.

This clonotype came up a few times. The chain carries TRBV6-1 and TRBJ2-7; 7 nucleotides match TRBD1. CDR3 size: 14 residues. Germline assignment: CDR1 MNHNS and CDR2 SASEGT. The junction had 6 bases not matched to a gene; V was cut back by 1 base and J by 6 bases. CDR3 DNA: TGTGCCAGCAGTGAAGGACAGGGAAAATCCGAGCAGTACTTC. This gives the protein CASSEGQGKSEQYF.

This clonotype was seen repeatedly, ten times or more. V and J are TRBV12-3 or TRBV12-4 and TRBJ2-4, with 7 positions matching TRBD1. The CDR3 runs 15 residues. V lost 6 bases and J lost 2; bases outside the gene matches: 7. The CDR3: CASRLGGASKNIQYF. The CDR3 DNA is TGTGCCAGCAGACTAGGGGGCGCTTCCAAAAACATTCAGTACTTC.

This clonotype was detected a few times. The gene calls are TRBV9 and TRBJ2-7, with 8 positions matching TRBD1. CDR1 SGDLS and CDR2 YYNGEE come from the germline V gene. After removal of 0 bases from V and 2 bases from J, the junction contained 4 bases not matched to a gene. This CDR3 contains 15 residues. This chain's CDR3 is CASSVEAGGPYEQYF. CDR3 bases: TGTGCCAGCAGCGTAGAGGCAGGGGGCCCCTACGAGCAGTACTTC.

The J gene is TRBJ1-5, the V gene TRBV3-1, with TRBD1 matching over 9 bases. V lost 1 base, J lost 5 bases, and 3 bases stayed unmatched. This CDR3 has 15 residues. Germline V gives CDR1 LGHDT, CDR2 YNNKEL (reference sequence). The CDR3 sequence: CASSQGTGADQPQHF. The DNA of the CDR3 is TGTGCCAGCAGCCAAGGGACAGGGGCGGATCAGCCCCAGCATTTT.

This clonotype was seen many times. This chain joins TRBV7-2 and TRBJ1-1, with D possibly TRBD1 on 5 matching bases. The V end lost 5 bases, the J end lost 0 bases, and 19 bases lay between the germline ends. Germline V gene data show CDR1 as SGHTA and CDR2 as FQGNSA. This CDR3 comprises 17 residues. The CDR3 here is CASSQARGSHMNTEAFF. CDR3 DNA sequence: TGTGCCAGCAGCCAGGCGAGGGGATCCCACATGAACACTGAAGCTTTCTTT.

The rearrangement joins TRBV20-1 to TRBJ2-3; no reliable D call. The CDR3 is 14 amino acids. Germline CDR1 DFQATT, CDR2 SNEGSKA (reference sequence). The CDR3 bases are TGCAGAGCCAACCCCCCGGATAGCACAGATACGCAGTATTTT. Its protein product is CRANPPDSTDTQYF.

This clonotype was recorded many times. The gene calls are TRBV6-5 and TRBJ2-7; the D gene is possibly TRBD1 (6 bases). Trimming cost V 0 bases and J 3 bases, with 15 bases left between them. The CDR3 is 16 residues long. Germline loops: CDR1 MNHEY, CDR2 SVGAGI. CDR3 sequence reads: CASSYSGARTSYEQYF. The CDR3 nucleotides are TGTGCCAGCAGTTACTCGGGGGCTCGGACAAGCTACGAGCAGTACTTC.

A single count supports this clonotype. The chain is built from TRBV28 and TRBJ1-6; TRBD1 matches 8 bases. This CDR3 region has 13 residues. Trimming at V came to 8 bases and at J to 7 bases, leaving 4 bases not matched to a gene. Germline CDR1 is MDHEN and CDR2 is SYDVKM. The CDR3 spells CASHRDRNSPLHF. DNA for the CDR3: TGTGCCAGCCACCGGGACAGGAATTCACCCCTCCACTTT.

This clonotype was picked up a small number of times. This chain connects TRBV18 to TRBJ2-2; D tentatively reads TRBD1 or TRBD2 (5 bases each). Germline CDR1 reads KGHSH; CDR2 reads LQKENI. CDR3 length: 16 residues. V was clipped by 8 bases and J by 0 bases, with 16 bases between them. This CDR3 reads CASKGSTGSNTGELFF. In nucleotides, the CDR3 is TGTGCCAGCAAGGGGTCGACGGGATCGAACACCGGGGAGCTGTTTTTT.

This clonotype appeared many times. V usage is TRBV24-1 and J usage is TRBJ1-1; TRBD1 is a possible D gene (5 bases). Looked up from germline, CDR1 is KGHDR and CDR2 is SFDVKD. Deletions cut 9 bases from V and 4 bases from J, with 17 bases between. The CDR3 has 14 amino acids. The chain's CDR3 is CATQGGVGSTEAFF. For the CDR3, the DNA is TGTGCCACCCAGGGAGGTGTTGGAAGCACTGAAGCTTTCTTT.

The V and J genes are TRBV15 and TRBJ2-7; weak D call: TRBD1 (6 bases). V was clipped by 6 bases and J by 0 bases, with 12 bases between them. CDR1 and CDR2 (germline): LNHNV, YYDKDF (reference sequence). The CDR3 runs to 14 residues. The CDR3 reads CATSPGDNSYEQYF. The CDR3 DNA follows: TGTGCCACCAGTCCAGGGGACAACTCCTACGAGCAGTACTTC.

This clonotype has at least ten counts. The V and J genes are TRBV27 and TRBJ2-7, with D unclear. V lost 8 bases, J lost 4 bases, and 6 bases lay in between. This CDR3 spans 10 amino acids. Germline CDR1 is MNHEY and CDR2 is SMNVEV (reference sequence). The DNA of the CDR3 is TGTGCCAGCCTAAAATACGAGCAGTACTTC. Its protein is CASLKYEQYF.

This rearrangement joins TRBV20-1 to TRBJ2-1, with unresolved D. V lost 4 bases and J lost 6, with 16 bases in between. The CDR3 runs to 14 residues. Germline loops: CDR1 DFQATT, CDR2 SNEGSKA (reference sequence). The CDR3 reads CSATRSSPGNEQFF. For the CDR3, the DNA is TGCAGTGCTACACGCAGTAGCCCAGGCAATGAGCAGTTCTTC.

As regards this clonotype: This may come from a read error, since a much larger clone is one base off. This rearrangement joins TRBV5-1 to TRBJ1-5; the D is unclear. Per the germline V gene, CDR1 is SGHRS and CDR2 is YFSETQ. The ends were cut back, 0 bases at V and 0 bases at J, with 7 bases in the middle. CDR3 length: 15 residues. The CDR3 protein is CASSLEGSSNQPQHF. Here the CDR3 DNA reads TGCGCCAGCAGCTTGGAGGGTAGTAGCAATCAGCCCCAGCATTTT. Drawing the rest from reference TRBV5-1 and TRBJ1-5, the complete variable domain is KAGVTQTPRYLIKTRGQQVTLSCSPISGHRSVSWYQQTPGQGLQFLFEYFSETQRNKGNFPGRFSGRQFSNSRSEMNVSTLELGDSALYLCASSLEGSSNQPQHFGDGTRLSIL.

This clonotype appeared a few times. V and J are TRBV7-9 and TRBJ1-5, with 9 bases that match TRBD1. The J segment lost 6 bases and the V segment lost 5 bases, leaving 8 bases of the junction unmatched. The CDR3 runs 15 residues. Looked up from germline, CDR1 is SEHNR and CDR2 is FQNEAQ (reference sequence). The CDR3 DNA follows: TGTGCCAGCAGCGGACAGGGGATTTCGAGTCAGCCCCAGCATTTT. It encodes CASSGQGISSQPQHF.

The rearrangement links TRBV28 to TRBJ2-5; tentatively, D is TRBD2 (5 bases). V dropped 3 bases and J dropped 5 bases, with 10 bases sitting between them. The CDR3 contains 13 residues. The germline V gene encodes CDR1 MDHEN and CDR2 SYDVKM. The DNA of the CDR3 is TGTGCCAGCAGTTTGGGGAGATGGGAGACCCAGTACTTC. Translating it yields CASSLGRWETQYF.

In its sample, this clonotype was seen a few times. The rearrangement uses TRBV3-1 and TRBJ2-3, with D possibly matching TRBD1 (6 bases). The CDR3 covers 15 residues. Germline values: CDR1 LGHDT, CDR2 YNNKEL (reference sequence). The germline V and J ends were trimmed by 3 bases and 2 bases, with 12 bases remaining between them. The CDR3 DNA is TGTGCCAGCAGCCAGGCAGGGGTAGACACAGATACGCAGTATTTT. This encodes CASSQAGVDTDTQYF.

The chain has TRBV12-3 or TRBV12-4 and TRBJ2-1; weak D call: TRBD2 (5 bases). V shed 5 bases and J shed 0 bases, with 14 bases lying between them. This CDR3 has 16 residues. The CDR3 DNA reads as TGTGCCAGCAGTCGAATTGGAGGCCGCTCCTACAATGAGCAGTTCTTC. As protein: CASSRIGGRSYNEQFF.

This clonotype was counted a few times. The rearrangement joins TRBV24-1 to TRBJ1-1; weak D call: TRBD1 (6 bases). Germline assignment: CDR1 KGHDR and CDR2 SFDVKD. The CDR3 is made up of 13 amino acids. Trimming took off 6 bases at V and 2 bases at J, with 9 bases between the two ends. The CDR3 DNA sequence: TGTGCCACCAGTACCAGGGGTAACACTGAAGCTTTCTTT. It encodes CATSTRGNTEAFF.

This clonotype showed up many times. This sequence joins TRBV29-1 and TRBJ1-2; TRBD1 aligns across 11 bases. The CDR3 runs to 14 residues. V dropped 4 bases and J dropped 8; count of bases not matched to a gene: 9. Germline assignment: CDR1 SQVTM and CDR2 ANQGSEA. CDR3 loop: CSVAGGTGGDGYTF. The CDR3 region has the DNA TGCAGCGTTGCTGGCGGGACAGGGGGTGACGGCTACACCTTC.

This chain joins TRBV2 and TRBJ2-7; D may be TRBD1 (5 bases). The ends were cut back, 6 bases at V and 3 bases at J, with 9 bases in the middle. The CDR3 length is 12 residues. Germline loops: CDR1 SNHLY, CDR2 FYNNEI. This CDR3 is CASRKTVYEQYF. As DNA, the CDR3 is TGTGCCAGCAGGAAGACAGTCTACGAGCAGTACTTC.

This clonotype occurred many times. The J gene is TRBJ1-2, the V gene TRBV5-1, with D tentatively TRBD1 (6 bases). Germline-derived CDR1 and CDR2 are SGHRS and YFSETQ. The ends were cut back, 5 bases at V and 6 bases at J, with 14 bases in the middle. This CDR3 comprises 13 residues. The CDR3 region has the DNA TGCGCCAGCAGTTCCGGGACAAGAGATGGCTACACCTTC. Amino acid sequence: CASSSGTRDGYTF.

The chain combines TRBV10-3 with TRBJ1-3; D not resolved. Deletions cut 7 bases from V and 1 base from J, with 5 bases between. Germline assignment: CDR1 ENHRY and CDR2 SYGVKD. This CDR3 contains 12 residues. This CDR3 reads CAITQSGNTIYF. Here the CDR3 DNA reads TGTGCCATCACACAATCTGGAAACACCATATATTTT.

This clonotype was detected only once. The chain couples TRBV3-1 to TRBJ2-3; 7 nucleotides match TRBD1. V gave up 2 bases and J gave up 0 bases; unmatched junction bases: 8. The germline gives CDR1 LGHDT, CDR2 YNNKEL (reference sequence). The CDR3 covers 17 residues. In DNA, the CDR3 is TGTGCCAGCAGCCAACATCCAGGACAGGTCAGCACAGATACGCAGTATTTT. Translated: CASSQHPGQVSTDTQYF.